Listed below are T cell receptor beta chains from one sample, sequenced in a study of naive and memory T cell subsets. TCRdb reprocessed the UMI-ligation and nested PCR reads via MiXCR and lists one record per CDR3 protein. The sample lists 20,000 to 25,000 distinct CDR3 sequences, 4.5% to 7% seen once, with 6.2% in the top ten. Sequenced material: skin, taken from a tuberculin skin test site. The receptors were gathered from an adult in good health. The CDR3 runs from the conserved cysteine through the conserved F or W.

TRBV14 CASSQGQTSNTEAFF
TRBV3-1 CASSQAQGEQYF
TRBV20-1 CSFSGPVQETQYF
TRBV25-1 CASFSDREEKLFF
TRBV20-1 CSARPEGTGDSYEQYF
TRBV5-4 CASSPNAGRAHNEQFF
TRBV9 CASSVSPQVPDNEQFF
TRBV29-1 CSVVSPRSENYGYTF
TRBV4-1 CASSRHLGDTEAFF
TRBV5-1 CASSLDARRALSMNTEAFF
TRBV19 CASPGRGSSYEQYF
TRBV9 CASSAGTGGSDTQYF
TRBV29-1 CSVEGVNTEAFF
TRBV4-2 CASSQGLGQGLTEAFF
TRBV5-1 CASSPTSGRARVYEQYF
TRBV7-9 CASSDGSQGKIRQYF
TRBV4-3 CASSQDARNPYGYTF
TRBV30 CAWRADRGKLFF
TRBV20-1 CSARAGGGNSPLNF
TRBV20-1 CSARGRLAGEGQFF
TRBV29-1 CSALHQKLFF
TRBV7-9 CASSPLGRAADTQYF
TRBV28 CASSDIEAFF
TRBV4-2 CASSLAGGTDTQYF
TRBV20-1 CSAGTPPQETQYF
TRBV19 CASRRLAGPEGELFF
TRBV6-2/TRBV6-3 CASTPRVAGDQETQYF
TRBV5-4 CASSLRAGRAYEQYF
TRBV7-2 CASSQGGGSQPQHF
TRBV19 CASSTRSGHTEAFF
TRBV4-3 CASSQLGIAGQGYEQYF
TRBV29-1 CSVPTLNGQYF
TRBV27 CATHDLREAYEQYF
TRBV20-1 CSAREGERQYF
TRBV27 CASSLRSRQLNTGELFF
TRBV4-2 CASSHLGGQPQHF
TRBV10-3 CAISSGTEDYNEQFF
TRBV30 CACRGKVSGANVLTF
TRBV29-1 CSVVPAGQNEQFF
TRBV20-1 CSARGQGRNSGRTEAFF
TRBV29-1 CSLLTSNEPVSSYNEQFF
TRBV2 CASREGQTGGEQYF
TRBV6-2/TRBV6-3 CASSWDDDTGELFF
TRBV9 CASSVDPQAQETQYF
TRBV6-2/TRBV6-3 CASRKTPGQGPNLGQYF
TRBV12-3/TRBV12-4 CASSGTTPEQYF
TRBV4-1 CASSQAGLAETTDTQYF
TRBV28 CASSLLTLAGLKETQYF
TRBV7-8 CASSFSIWLGYNEQFF
TRBV27 CASSLGAYLAKNIQYF
TRBV11-3 CASSAGTGRMNTGELFF
TRBV20-1 CSAGLRTGGDTQYF
TRBV5-1 CASSLYGANVLSTDTQYF
TRBV6-5 CASARLAGGSDTQYF
TRBV20-1 CSASLTDFKPDYGYTF
TRBV20-1 CSAQPLGGSYNEQFF
TRBV19 CASSQIADTQYF
TRBV6-2/TRBV6-3 CASSYSGRAGQPQHF